This T cell receptor beta chain was identified during a study of blood T cell repertoires in COVID-19. Study at large: The study drew acute and convalescent COVID-19 samples from the United States, Italy and Spain.

Only in-frame clones appear in the TCRdb table, and some are missing; sequencing was by immunoSEQ multiplex PCR. The sample lists about 59,000 clones, less than 75% occurring once. V lost 0 bases and J lost 5, with 12 bases in between. Germline V gives CDR1 SGHRS, CDR2 YFSETQ. The CDR3 runs 16 residues. This chain uses TRBV5-1 with TRBJ1-6; TRBD1 is a possible D gene (6 bases). Sequenced material: peripheral blood. The TCR was taken from a woman between 65 and 79 years old with acute or convalescent COVID-19. This chain's CDR3 is CASSLGPRQDNSPLHF. The DNA of the CDR3 is TGCGCCAGCAGCTTGGGACCTCGACAGGATAATTCACCCCTCCACTTT.